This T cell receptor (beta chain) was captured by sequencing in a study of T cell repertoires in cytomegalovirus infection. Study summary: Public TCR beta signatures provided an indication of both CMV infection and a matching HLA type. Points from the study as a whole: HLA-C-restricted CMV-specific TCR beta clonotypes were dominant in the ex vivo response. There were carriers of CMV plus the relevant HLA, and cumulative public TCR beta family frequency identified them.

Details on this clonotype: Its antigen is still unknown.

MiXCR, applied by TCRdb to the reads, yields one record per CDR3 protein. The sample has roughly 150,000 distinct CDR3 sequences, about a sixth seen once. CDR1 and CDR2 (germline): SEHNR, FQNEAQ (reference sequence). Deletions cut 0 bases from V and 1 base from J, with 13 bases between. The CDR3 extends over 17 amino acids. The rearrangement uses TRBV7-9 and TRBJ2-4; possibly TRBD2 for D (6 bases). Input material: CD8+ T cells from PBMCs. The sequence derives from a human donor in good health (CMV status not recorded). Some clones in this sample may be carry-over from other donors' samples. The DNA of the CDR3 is TGTGCCAGCAGCTTAGCGCCGGGGGTTGGGGCCAAAAACATTCAGTACTTC. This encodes CASSLAPGVGAKNIQYF.